This T cell receptor beta chain came from a study of early T cells in non-severe SARS-CoV-2 infection. Background on the study: Sequenced bulk RNA came from whole blood that was unsorted, and chains were unpaired. Study-level points and caveats: VDJdb matching favored anti-spike CD8 responses, missing private and CD4 specificities.

Turning to this clonotype: The target antigen is unknown.

Individual cDNA molecules carried attached unique molecular identifiers. One entry per CDR3 protein results from TCRdb running MiXCR on the 5' RACE reads. The repertoire holds roughly 72,000 distinct CDR3 sequences, with roughly 12% as singletons. The sequence derives from an adult who was a healthcare worker with PCR-confirmed SARS-CoV-2 infection or an uninfected control (not recorded which). The sample was whole blood, taken at baseline.

The CDR3 nucleotides read TGTGCCAGCAGCCAACATGGCTACACCTTC. As protein: CASSQHGYTF. The genes are TRBV3-1 and TRBJ1-2; D is unresolved. The CDR3 extends over 10 amino acids. CDR1 LGHDT and CDR2 YNNKEL come from the germline V gene (reference sequence). V was cut by 2 bases and J by 6 bases, with 1 base left in between.